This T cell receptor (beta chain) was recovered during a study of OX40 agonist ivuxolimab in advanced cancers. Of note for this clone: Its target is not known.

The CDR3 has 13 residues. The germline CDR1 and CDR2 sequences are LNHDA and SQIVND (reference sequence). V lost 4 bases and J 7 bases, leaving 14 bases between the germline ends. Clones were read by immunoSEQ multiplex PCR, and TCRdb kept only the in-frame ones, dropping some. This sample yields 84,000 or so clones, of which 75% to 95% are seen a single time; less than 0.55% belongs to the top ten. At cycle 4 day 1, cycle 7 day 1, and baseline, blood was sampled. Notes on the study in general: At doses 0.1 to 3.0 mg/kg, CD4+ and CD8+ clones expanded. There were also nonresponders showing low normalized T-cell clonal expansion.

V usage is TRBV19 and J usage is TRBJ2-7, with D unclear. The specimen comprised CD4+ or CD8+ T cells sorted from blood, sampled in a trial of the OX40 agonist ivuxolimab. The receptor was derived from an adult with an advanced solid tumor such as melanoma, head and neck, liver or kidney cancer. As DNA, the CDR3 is TGTGCCAGTAGTAAGCAGGTATGGGGTGAGCAGTACTTC. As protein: CASSKQVWGEQYF.